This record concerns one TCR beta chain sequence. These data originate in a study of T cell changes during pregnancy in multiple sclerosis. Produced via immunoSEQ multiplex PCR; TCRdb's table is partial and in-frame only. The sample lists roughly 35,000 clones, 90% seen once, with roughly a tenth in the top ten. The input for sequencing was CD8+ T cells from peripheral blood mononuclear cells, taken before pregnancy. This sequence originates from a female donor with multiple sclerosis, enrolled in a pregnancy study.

CDR3 amino acids: CASSLETRGEQYF. The DNA of the CDR3 is TGTGCCAGCAGCTTAGAGACGCGGGGCGAGCAGTACTTC. V usage is TRBV7-9 and J usage is TRBJ2-7; a possible D gene is TRBD2 (6 bases). The CDR3 consists of 13 residues. V lost 1 base, J lost 6 bases, and 10 bases lay in between. Germline V CDR1 and CDR2: SEHNR, FQNEAQ (reference sequence).